This T cell receptor beta chain was recorded in a study of regulatory T cells in long-lasting Graves disease (dated by TCRdb to the early 2020s). As for the study more broadly: Newly diagnosed Graves' disease patients had taken antithyroid drugs for less than 3 months. Patients with persistent Graves' disease were compared with patients with newly diagnosed Graves' disease using TCR sequencing and RNA sequencing of peripheral blood. The study was registered as a clinical trial and conducted in China. A total of 33 samples underwent TCR sequencing, from roughly 13 patients with persistent Graves' disease and about 20 patients with newly diagnosed Graves' disease. On the study overall, not on this receptor specifically: Persistent Graves' disease patients showed lower TCR Shannon entropy and fewer highly expanded clones than newly diagnosed patients, suggesting clonal expansion. The authors acknowledged the small sample size as a limitation that may reduce accuracy. Peripheral blood alone was examined, since thyroid tissue, which constituted the primary lesion, could not be accessed. Persistent patients shared more public clonotypes among themselves (around 2,800) than newly diagnosed patients did (nearly 1,000). Sequencing and analysis were restricted to the TCR beta chain.

Many counts were recorded for this clonotype. It has no known antigen specificity. No base quality information exists; no much larger clone differs at one position. Library prep was done by multiplex PCR. TCRdb records Illumina HiSeq 4000 as the sequencer. TCR beta libraries were built with iRepertoire HTBI primers and Arm-PCR amplification of CDR3 regions. PCR products were gel purified before sequencing. On the authors' methods: Across samples, roughly 60 TRBV and 13 to 15 TRBJ segments were identified and used for gene usage analysis of CDR3 amino acid clonotypes. COPE and FqMerger were used to merge filtered high-quality paired reads into contigs. Contigs were aligned with BLAST to IMGT TRBV, TRBD and TRBJ reference genes, and CDR3 was defined per IMGT. Any clonotype with a frequency above 0.1% was classified as a highly expanded clone. Repertoire diversity was measured by Shannon entropy, and V-J evenness by the Gini coefficient. Clonotypes shared by more than one individual were considered public. TCRdb applied fastp at Q25 and MiXCR to the public reads, then kept only in-frame beta chains. Every entry covers one CDR3 protein and lists the most common genes and DNA from its rows. TCRdb assigned the V and J calls; the authors' analysis was not used. This sample is represented by about 320,000 distinct CDR3 sequences; 18% of them were singletons. Together, the top ten hold about 38% of the sample.

According to the study, the label for this sample's time point signals: newly diagnosed GD, antithyroid drugs for less than 3 months. For both TCR sequencing and RNA sequencing, RNA was extracted from PBMCs using TRIzol. The diagnosis of Graves' disease was made according to American Thyroid Association guidelines. Recruitment of patients was carried out at an endocrinology department in Xi'an, China. From each patient, nine milliliters of peripheral blood was collected into an EDTA anticoagulant tube. Ficoll Paque Plus density gradient separation was used to isolate PBMCs, and no further T cell sorting was done. RNA quality was checked with an Agilent 2100 Bioanalyzer and agarose gel, and concentration with a NanoDrop 2000. The sequenced sample was peripheral blood mononuclear cells (PBMCs), obtained at new diagnosis, from a patient treated with antithyroid drugs. This TCR derives from a female donor with Graves disease.

The CDR3: CASTTGYQETQYF. The DNA sequence is as follows: TGTGCCAGCACCACAGGGTACCAAGAGACCCAGTACTTC. The V gene is TRBV9 and the J gene is TRBJ2-5, with a tentative D gene TRBD1 over 6 matching bases. Relative to germline, V is 6 bases shorter and J is 0 bases shorter, with 9 bases between their ends. Including cysteine and phenylalanine, the CDR3 has 13 amino acids. The sequence is cut down to CDR3 DNA, 39 bases in frame from base 1. Looking up the germline V gene yields CDR1 SGDLS and CDR2 YYNGEE. With the rest looked up from the reference TRBV9 and TRBJ2-5 genes rather than sequenced, the full variable domain is DSGVTQTPKHLITATGQRVTLRCSPRSGDLSVYWYQQSLDQGLQFLIQYYNGEERAKGNILERFSAQQFPDLHSELNLSSLELGDSALYFCASTTGYQETQYFGPGTRLLVL.